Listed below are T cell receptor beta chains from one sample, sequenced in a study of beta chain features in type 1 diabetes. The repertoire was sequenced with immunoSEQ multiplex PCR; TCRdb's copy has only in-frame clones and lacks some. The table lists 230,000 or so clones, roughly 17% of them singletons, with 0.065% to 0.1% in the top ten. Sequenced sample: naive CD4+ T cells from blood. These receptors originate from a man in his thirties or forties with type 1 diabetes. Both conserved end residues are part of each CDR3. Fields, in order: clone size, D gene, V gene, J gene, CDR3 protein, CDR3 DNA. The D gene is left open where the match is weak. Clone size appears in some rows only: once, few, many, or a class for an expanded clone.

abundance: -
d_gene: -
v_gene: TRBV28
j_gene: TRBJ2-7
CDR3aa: CASSPGYEQYF
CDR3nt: TGTGCCAGCAGCCCCGGCTACGAGCAGTACTTC

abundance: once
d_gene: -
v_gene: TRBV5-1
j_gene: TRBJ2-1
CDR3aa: CASSTQGGRYNEQFF
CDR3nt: TGCGCCAGCAGCACTCAGGGGGGTCGCTACAATGAGCAGTTCTTC

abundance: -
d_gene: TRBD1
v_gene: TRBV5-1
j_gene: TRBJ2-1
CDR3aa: CASSWPLGQVNNEQFF
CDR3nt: TGCGCCAGCAGCTGGCCGCTGGGACAGGTAAACAATGAGCAGTTCTTC

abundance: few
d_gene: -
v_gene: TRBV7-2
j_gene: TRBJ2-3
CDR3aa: CASSLVGADTQYF
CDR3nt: TGTGCCAGCAGCTTAGTAGGGGCAGATACGCAGTATTTT

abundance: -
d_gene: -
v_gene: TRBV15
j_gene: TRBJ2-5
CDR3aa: CATKDREETQYF
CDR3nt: TGTGCCACAAAGGACAGAGAAGAGACCCAGTACTTC

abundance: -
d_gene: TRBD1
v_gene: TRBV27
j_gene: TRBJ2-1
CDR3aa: CASRGRDFPGQGRNEQFF
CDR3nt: TGTGCCAGCAGGGGGAGGGATTTTCCGGGACAGGGGAGAAATGAGCAGTTCTTC

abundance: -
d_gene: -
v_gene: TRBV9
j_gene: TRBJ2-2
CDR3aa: CASSVDDDTGELFF
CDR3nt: TGTGCCAGCAGCGTAGATGACGACACCGGGGAGCTGTTTTTT

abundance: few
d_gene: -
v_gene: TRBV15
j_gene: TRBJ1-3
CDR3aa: CATRDSLSGNTIYF
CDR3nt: TGTGCCACCAGGGACAGCCTCTCTGGAAACACCATATATTTT

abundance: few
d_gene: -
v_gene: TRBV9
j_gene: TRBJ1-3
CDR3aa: CASSVVGGNTIYF
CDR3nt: TGTGCCAGCAGCGTAGTCGGAGGAAACACCATATATTTT

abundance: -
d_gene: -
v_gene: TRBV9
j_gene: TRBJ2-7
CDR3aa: CASSVGGYRDHEQYF
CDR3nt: TGTGCCAGCAGCGTAGGTGGTTACAGGGACCACGAGCAGTACTTC

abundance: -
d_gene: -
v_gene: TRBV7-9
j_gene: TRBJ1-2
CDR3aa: CASSLVVGAF
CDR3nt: TGTGCCAGCAGCTTAGTAGTCGGTGCCTTC

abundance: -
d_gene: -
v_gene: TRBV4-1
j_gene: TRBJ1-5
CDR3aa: CASSQDFRTERNQPQHF
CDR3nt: TGCGCCAGCAGCCAAGACTTCCGGACGGAGAGGAATCAGCCCCAGCATTTT

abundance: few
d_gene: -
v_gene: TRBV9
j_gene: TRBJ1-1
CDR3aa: CASSVETVPGAEAFF
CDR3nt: TGTGCCAGCAGCGTAGAAACCGTCCCCGGGGCTGAAGCTTTCTTT

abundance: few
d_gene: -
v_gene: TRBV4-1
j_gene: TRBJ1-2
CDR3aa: CASRRIGSRYGYTF
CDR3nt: TGCGCCAGCCGCAGGATCGGTTCCCGCTATGGCTACACCTTC

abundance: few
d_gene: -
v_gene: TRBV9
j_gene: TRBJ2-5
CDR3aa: CASSVGGIGETQYF
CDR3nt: TGTGCCAGCAGCGTAGGTGGGATCGGGGAGACCCAGTACTTC

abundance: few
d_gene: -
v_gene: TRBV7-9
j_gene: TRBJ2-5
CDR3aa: CASSLVGSQETQYF
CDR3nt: TGTGCCAGCAGCTTAGTGGGGTCTCAAGAGACCCAGTACTTC

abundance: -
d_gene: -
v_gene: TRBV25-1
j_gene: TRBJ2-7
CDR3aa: CASSDGVTYEQYF
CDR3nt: TGTGCCAGCAGTGACGGGGTTACCTACGAGCAGTACTTC

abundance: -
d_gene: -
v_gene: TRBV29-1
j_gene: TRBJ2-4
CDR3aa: CSVYRGANIQYF
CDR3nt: TGCAGCGTTTATAGGGGTGCCAACATTCAGTACTTC

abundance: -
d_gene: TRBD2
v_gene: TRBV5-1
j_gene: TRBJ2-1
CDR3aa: CASSLASSGNYNEQFF
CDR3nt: TGCGCCAGCAGCTTGGCATCTAGCGGGAATTACAATGAGCAGTTCTTC

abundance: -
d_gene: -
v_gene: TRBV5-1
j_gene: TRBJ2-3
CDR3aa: CASSDAEGTDTQYF
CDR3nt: TGCGCCAGCAGCGACGCCGAGGGAACAGATACGCAGTATTTT

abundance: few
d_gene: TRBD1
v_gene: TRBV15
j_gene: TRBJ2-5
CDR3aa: CATSRPGTEETQYF
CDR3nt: TGTGCCACCAGCCGACCTGGGACAGAAGAGACCCAGTACTTC

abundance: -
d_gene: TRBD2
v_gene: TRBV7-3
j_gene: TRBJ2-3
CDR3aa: CASSLMSGRTTDTQYF
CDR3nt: TGTGCCAGCAGCTTAATGAGCGGGAGGACCACAGATACGCAGTATTTT

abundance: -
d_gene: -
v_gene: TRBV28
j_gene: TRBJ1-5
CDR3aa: CASSLSRLNQPQHF
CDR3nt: TGTGCCAGCAGTTTAAGTCGACTAAATCAGCCCCAGCATTTT

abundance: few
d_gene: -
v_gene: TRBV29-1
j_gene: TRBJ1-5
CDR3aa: CSVTTGYSNQPQHF
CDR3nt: TGCAGCGTAACGACAGGTTATAGCAATCAGCCCCAGCATTTT

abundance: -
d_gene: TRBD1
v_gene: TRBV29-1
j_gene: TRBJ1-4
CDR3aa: CSAGTDHNEKLFF
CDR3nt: TGCAGCGCCGGGACAGACCATAATGAAAAACTGTTTTTT

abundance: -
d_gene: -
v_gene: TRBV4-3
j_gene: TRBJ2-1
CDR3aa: CASSQDSLNEQFF
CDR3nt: TGCGCCAGCAGCCAAGATAGTTTGAATGAGCAGTTCTTC

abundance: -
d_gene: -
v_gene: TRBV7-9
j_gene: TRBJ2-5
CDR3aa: CASSLTVQETQYF
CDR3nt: TGTGCCAGCAGCTTGACAGTTCAAGAGACCCAGTACTTC

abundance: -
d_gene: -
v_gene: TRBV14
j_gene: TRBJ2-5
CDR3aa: CASSHLGIFEETQYF
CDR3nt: TGTGCCAGCAGCCATTTGGGAATATTTGAAGAGACCCAGTACTTC

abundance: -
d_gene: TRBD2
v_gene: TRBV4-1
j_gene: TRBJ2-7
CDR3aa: CASSQEYGTSGNYEQYF
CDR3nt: TGCGCCAGCAGCCAAGAATACGGGACTAGCGGGAACTACGAGCAGTACTTC

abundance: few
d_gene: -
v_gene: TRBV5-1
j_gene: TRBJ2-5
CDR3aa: CASSLAGRKETQYF
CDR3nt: TGCGCCAGCAGCTTGGCTGGCAGGAAAGAGACCCAGTACTTC

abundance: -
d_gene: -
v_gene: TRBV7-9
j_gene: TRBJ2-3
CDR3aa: CASSRGFTDTQYF
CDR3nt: TGTGCCAGCAGCCGCGGGTTCACAGATACGCAGTATTTT

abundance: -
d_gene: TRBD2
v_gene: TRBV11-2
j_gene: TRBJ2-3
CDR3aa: CASSFRLAGSTDTQYF
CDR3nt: TGTGCCAGCAGCTTTCGTCTAGCGGGAAGCACAGATACGCAGTATTTT

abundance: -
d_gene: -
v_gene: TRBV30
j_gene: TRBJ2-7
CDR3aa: CAWADTGRTYEQYF
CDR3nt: TGTGCCTGGGCCGATACAGGGAGGACCTACGAGCAGTACTTC

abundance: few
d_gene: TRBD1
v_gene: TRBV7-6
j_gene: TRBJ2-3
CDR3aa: CASSWDRGRGTDTQYF
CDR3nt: TGTGCCAGCAGCTGGGACAGGGGGCGAGGCACAGATACGCAGTATTTT

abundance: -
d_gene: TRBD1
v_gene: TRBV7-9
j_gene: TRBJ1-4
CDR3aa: CASSLNRGRGEKLFF
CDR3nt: TGTGCCAGCAGCTTGAACAGGGGGCGCGGTGAAAAACTGTTTTTT

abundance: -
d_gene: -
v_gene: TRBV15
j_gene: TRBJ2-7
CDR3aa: CATSRRLESHEQYF
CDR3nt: TGTGCCACCAGCCGCCGACTAGAATCGCACGAGCAGTACTTC

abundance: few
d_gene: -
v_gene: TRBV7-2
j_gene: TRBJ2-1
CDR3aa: CASSQRDGAYNEQFF
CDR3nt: TGTGCCAGCAGCCAACGGGACGGAGCCTACAATGAGCAGTTCTTC

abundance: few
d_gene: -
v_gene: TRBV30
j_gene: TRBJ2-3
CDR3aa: CAWSGSGTDTQYF
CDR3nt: TGTGCCTGGAGTGGATCTGGGACAGATACGCAGTATTTT

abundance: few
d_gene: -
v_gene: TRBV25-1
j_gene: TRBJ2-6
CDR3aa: CASSESRAGANVLTF
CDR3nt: TGTGCCAGCAGTGAATCCAGGGCTGGGGCCAACGTCCTGACTTTC

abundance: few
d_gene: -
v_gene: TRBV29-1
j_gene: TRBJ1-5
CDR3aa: CSVAGGSNQPQHF
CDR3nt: TGCAGCGTTGCGGGGGGAAGCAATCAGCCCCAGCATTTT

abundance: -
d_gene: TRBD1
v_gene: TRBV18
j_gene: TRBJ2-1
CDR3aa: CASSSGQLSYNEQFF
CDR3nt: TGTGCCAGCTCTTCGGGACAGCTGTCCTACAATGAGCAGTTCTTC

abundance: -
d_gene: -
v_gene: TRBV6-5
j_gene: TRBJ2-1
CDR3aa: CASSPFGSYNEQFF
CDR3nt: TGTGCCAGCAGTCCCTTCGGATCGTACAATGAGCAGTTCTTC